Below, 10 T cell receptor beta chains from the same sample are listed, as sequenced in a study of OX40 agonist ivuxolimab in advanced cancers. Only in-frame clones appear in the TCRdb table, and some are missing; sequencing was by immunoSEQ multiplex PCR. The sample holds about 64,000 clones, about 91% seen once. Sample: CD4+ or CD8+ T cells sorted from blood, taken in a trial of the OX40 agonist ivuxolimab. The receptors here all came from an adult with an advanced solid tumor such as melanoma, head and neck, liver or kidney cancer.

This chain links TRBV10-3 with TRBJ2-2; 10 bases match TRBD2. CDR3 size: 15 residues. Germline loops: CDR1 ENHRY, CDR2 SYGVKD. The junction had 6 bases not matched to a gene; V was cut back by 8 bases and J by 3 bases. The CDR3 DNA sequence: TGTGCCATCGGCGGGACTAGCGTTTACACCGGGGAGCTGTTTTTT. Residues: CAIGGTSVYTGELFF.

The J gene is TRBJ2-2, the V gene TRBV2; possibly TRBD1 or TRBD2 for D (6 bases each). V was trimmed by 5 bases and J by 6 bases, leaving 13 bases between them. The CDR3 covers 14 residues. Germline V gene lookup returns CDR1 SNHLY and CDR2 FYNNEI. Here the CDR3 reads CASSPQGGPGELFF. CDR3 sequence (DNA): TGTGCCAGCAGTCCACAGGGAGGACCCGGGGAGCTGTTTTTT.

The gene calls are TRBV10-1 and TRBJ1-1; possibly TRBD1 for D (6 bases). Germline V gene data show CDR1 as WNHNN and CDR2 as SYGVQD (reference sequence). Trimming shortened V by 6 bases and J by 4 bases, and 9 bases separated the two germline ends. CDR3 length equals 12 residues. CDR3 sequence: CASRRGGTEAFF. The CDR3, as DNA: TGCGCCAGCAGGCGAGGGGGCACTGAAGCTTTCTTT.

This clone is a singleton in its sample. The CDR3 here is CASSKIGGNYNEQFF. Here the CDR3 DNA reads TGTGCCAGCAGTAAGATTGGCGGAAACTACAATGAGCAGTTCTTC. The chain recombines TRBV27 with TRBJ2-1; D unclear. V shed 5 bases and J shed 3 bases, with 14 bases lying between them. CDR1 and CDR2 (germline): MNHEY, SMNVEV (reference sequence). The CDR3 has 15 amino acids.

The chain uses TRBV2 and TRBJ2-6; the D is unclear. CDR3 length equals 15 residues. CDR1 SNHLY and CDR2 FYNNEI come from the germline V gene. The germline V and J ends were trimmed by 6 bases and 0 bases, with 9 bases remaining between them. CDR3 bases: TGTGCCAGCAGGCCCTGGCGCTCTGGGGCCAACGTCCTGACTTTC. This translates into CASRPWRSGANVLTF.

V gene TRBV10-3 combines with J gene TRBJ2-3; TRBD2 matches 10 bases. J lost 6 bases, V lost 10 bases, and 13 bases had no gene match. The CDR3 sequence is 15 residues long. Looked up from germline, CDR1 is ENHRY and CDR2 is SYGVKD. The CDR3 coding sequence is TGTGCCACAAGGGACAGCGGGGGGGGATGGGATACGCAGTATTTT. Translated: CATRDSGGGWDTQYF.

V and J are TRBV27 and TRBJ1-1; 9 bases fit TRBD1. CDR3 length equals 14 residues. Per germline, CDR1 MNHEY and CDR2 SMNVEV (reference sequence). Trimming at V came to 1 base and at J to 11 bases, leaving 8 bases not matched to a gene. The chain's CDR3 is CASSLYTGGKRAFF. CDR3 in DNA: TGTGCCAGCAGTTTATACACAGGGGGCAAAAGGGCTTTCTTT.

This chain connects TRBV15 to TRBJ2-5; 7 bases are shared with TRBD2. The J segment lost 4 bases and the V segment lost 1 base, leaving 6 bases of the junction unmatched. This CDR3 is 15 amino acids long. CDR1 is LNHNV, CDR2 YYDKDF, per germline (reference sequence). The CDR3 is CATSRVAGEGETQYF. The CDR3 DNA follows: TGTGCCACCAGCAGAGTGGCGGGAGAAGGAGAGACCCAGTACTTC.

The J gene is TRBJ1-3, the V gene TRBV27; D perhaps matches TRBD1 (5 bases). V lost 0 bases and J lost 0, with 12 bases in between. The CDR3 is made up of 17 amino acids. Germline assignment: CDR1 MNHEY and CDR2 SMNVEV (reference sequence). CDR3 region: CASSLSIPGHSGNTIYF. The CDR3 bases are TGTGCCAGCAGTTTATCGATTCCGGGGCACTCTGGAAACACCATATATTTT.

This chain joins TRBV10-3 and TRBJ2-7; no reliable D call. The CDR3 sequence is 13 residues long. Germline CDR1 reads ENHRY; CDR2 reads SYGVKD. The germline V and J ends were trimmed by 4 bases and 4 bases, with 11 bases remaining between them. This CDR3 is CAISGQEGYEQYF. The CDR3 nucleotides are TGTGCCATCAGTGGACAAGAAGGATACGAGCAGTACTTC.